This T cell receptor (beta chain) was sequenced during a study of glioma-infiltrating T cells after dendritic cell vaccination. Study-wide context: Three intradermal dendritic cell vaccine injections were given every two weeks.

Germline trimming cut 4 bases from V and 6 bases from J; bases unmatched to any gene: 9. The CDR3 totals 15 residues. The germline CDR1 and CDR2 sequences are MNHNY and SVGAGI (reference sequence). Up to about 2 ug genomic DNA was used for TCRB CDR3 amplification. The PCR used 60 V beta and 13 J beta primers. Profiled with immunoSEQ multiplex PCR; TCRdb holds only in-frame clones, not every one. Of approximately 100,000 clones in the sample, roughly 76% were seen once. The gene calls are TRBV6-6 and TRBJ2-3, with 8 bases fitting TRBD2. The clonotype comes from a human donor with glioblastoma. This sample comprised blood, obtained before dendritic cell vaccination. The CDR3 nucleotides are TGTGCCAGCAGTTTATCGTGGCGGGGGGTGGATACGCAGTATTTT. This codes for CASSLSWRGVDTQYF.